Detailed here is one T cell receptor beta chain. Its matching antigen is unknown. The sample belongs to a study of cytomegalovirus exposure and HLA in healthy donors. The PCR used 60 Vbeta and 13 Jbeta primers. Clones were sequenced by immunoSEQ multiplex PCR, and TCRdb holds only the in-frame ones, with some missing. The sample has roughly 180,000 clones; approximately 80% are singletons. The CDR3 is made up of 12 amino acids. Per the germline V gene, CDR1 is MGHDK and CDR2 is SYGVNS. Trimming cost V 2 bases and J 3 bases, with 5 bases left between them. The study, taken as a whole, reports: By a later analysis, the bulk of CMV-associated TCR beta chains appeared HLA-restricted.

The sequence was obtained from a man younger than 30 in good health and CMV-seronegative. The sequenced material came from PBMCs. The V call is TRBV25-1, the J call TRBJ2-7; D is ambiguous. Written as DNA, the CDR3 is TGTGCCAGCAGTGAAGACTTCTACGAGCAGTACTTC. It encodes CASSEDFYEQYF.